Following are 27 T cell receptor beta chains from one sample sequenced in a study of blood T cell repertoires in COVID-19. Measured with immunoSEQ multiplex PCR; TCRdb has only the in-frame clones, and not every one. This sample yields a few hundred thousand clones, of which 70% to 90% are seen a single time; under 8% belongs to the top ten. The sequencing input was PBMCs or T cells enriched from blood (not recorded which). These receptors all stem from a woman aged 45-65 years who had been exposed to COVID-19.

The genes are TRBV25-1 and TRBJ1-1; the D gene is possibly TRBD1 (5 bases). V was pared by 5 bases and J by 7 bases, with 14 bases between. The germline gives CDR1 MGHDK, CDR2 SYGVNS. The CDR3 totals 13 residues. CDR3 sequence (DNA): TGTGCCAGCAGTCGAGCAGGGTCCGTTGAAGCTTTCTTT. It codes for CASSRAGSVEAFF.

This clone has just a few counts. Other DNA variants within this sample encode the same CDR3. The chain links TRBV5-1 to TRBJ2-5; D is ambiguous. The V end was cut by 0 bases, the J end by 5 bases, with 2 bases between. The CDR3 contains 11 residues. Germline V gene sequence: CDR1 SGHRS, CDR2 YFSETQ. The CDR3 DNA sequence: TGCGCCAGCAGCTTGGCGGAGACCCAGTACTTC. Protein product: CASSLAETQYF.

The chain carries TRBV5-1 and TRBJ1-1; D is unclear. V lost 0 bases and J lost 1, with 10 bases in between. The CDR3 runs to 15 residues. Germline V gene sequence: CDR1 SGHRS, CDR2 YFSETQ. CDR3 coding DNA: TGCGCCAGCAGCTTGGGGGTGGGCTGGAACACTGAAGCTTTCTTT. Its translation is CASSLGVGWNTEAFF.

The table lists this clone with a few counts. The chain has TRBV11-2 and TRBJ1-1; possibly TRBD1 for D (6 bases). The CDR3 runs 14 residues. Germline loops: CDR1 SGHAT, CDR2 FQNNGV. Trimming cost V 4 bases and J 0 bases, with 9 bases left between them. The CDR3 DNA reads TGTGCCAGCAGCTGGGGGGGCCTGAACACTGAAGCTTTCTTT. Translation: CASSWGGLNTEAFF. Full variable domain (outside the CDR3, taken from reference TRBV11-2 and TRBJ1-1): EAGVAQSPRYKIIEKRQSVAFWCNPISGHATLYWYQQILGQGPKLLIQFQNNGVVDDSQLPKDRFSAERLKGVDSTLKIQPAKLEDSAVYLCASSWGGLNTEAFFGQGTRLTVV.

The rearrangement links TRBV29-1 to TRBJ1-1, with a weak D call TRBD1 (6 bases). V shed 5 bases and J shed 2 bases, with 15 bases lying between them. CDR3 length: 14 amino acids. Germline CDR1 is SQVTM and CDR2 is ANQGSEA. For the CDR3, the DNA is TGCAGCGTTCTAAGAAGGACAGATAACACTGAAGCTTTCTTT. This codes for CSVLRRTDNTEAFF.

In this sample, this clone turned up once. This chain uses TRBV2 with TRBJ2-7; D ambiguous. The CDR3 consists of 10 residues. CDR1 and CDR2 (germline): SNHLY, FYNNEI. V lost 4 bases to trimming and J lost 7 bases, with 5 bases between them. The CDR3: CASSGREQYF. Here the CDR3 DNA reads TGTGCCAGCAGTGGTAGAGAGCAGTACTTC.

This sequence joins TRBV5-6 and TRBJ2-5; D uncertain. Germline V gene data show CDR1 as SGHDT and CDR2 as YYEEEE. The ends were cut back, 2 bases at V and 5 bases at J, with 7 bases in the middle. CDR3 length: 12 amino acids. In nucleotides, the CDR3 is TGTGCCAGCAGCTTCTTCGGGGAGACCCAGTACTTC. Translated, it gives CASSFFGETQYF.

DNA for the CDR3: TGTGCCAGCAGTTTTCGACAGGCAGGGTACAATGAGCAGTTCTTC. Amino acids: CASSFRQAGYNEQFF. This sequence joins TRBV7-2 and TRBJ2-1; D may be TRBD1 (6 bases). Trimming stripped 6 bases from V and 4 bases from J, with 16 bases between. The germline V gene encodes CDR1 SGHTA and CDR2 FQGNSA. The CDR3 runs to 15 residues. The complete variable domain, with remaining parts taken from reference TRBV7-2 and TRBJ2-1, reads GAGVSQSPSNKVTEKGKDVELRCDPISGHTALYWYRQSLGQGLEFLIYFQGNSAPDKSGLPSDRFSAERTGGSVSTLTIQRTQQEDSAVYLCASSFRQAGYNEQFFGPGTRLTVL.

The J gene is TRBJ1-2, the V gene TRBV2; D gene unclear. The germline gives CDR1 SNHLY, CDR2 FYNNEI. Trimming shortened V by 3 bases and J by 4 bases, and 9 bases separated the two germline ends. The CDR3 is 13 residues long. Here the CDR3 reads CASSELDFYGYTF. The CDR3 DNA reads as TGTGCCAGCAGTGAGCTTGACTTCTATGGCTACACCTTC.

The chain combines TRBV10-3 with TRBJ2-7, with 7 bases fitting TRBD2. The germline V gene encodes CDR1 ENHRY and CDR2 SYGVKD. The CDR3 consists of 13 residues. J lost 7 bases, V lost 3 bases, and 6 bases had no gene match. The CDR3 DNA reads as TGTGCCATCAGTGATGGGGGGGAAAAAGAGCAGTACTTC. As protein: CAISDGGEKEQYF.

The V gene is TRBV9, the J gene TRBJ2-2, with 8 bases identical to TRBD2. The CDR3 is 15 residues long. From germline, CDR1 is SGDLS and CDR2 YYNGEE. V was clipped by 4 bases and J by 7 bases; unmatched bases: 9. The CDR3 DNA follows: TGTGCCAGCAGCCCGACCGGGACTAGTATCGGGGAGCTGTTTTTT. Encoded protein: CASSPTGTSIGELFF. Drawing the rest from reference TRBV9 and TRBJ2-2, the complete variable domain is DSGVTQTPKHLITATGQRVTLRCSPRSGDLSVYWYQQSLDQGLQFLIQYYNGEERAKGNILERFSAQQFPDLHSELNLSSLELGDSALYFCASSPTGTSIGELFFGEGSRLTVL.

Only one count was recorded for this clone. This chain uses TRBV7-6 with TRBJ2-5; TRBD2 matches 12 bases. CDR1 SGHVS and CDR2 FNYEAQ come from the germline V gene. Trimming took 3 bases from V and 5 from J; bases not matched to a gene: 16. This CDR3 comprises 19 residues. Here the CDR3 reads CASSLNPAQLAGGGETQYF. As DNA, the CDR3 is TGTGCCAGCAGCTTGAACCCCGCCCAACTAGCGGGGGGCGGGGAGACCCAGTACTTC.

CDR3 sequence (DNA): TGTGCCAGCAGCCCGGAGGGACAGGGGATGGGTTATGGCTACACCTTC. Translated: CASSPEGQGMGYGYTF. This rearrangement joins TRBV5-6 to TRBJ1-2; the match to TRBD1 covers 10 bases. In germline, CDR1 is SGHDT, CDR2 YYEEEE. V was pared by 4 bases and J by 5 bases, with 11 bases of the junction left unmatched. This CDR3 comprises 16 residues.

The chain recombines TRBV7-9 with TRBJ1-1; perhaps TRBD1 as D (6 bases). There are 17 residues in the CDR3. CDR1 and CDR2 from the germline V gene are SEHNR and FQNEAQ (reference sequence). V was clipped by 1 base and J by 0 bases, with 15 bases between them. Here the CDR3 DNA reads TGTGCCAGCAGCTTAGGACCATCTGGACAGCTGAACACTGAAGCTTTCTTT. Amino acids: CASSLGPSGQLNTEAFF.

The J gene is TRBJ2-7, the V gene TRBV28, with 10 bases aligning to TRBD1. The V segment lost 4 bases and the J segment 12 bases; nucleotides outside the gene matches: 12. Germline CDR1 reads MDHEN; CDR2 reads SYDVKM. The CDR3 has 14 residues. The CDR3: CASSSGQGLTGTYF. CDR3 DNA sequence: TGTGCCAGCAGTTCGGGACAGGGGCTAACGGGGACGTACTTC.

The J gene is TRBJ2-7, the V gene TRBV13; D is uncertain. There are 17 residues in the CDR3. The germline CDR1 and CDR2 sequences are PRHDT and FYEKMQ (reference sequence). V lost 0 bases and J 2 bases, leaving 17 bases between the germline ends. DNA of the CDR3: TGTGCCAGCAGCTTAGGCCGGGTAGCCTCACCTACCTACGAGCAGTACTTC. The encoded protein is CASSLGRVASPTYEQYF.

In this sample, this clone turned up a few times. The chain joins TRBV7-6 to TRBJ2-2; no definite D call. Germline-derived CDR1 and CDR2 are SGHVS and FNYEAQ. Trimming took 6 bases from V and 3 from J, leaving 20 bases between them. The CDR3 spans 17 residues. Here the CDR3 reads CASSSLAPHLDTGELFF. CDR3 nucleotide sequence: TGTGCCAGCAGTTCCTTGGCCCCTCATCTCGACACCGGGGAGCTGTTTTTT. The whole variable domain, remainder taken from reference TRBV7-6 and TRBJ2-2, is GAGVSQSPRYKVTKRGQDVALRCDPISGHVSLYWYRQALGQGPEFLTYFNYEAQQDKSGLPNDRFSAERPEGSISTLTIQRTEQRDSAMYRCASSSLAPHLDTGELFFGEGSRLTVL.

The chain couples TRBV12-3 or TRBV12-4 to TRBJ2-2; a weak D match, TRBD2 (6 bases). The V and J ends lost 5 bases and 8 bases respectively, with 9 bases between them. The CDR3 is 12 residues long. The CDR3 is CASSPRGGELFF. CDR3 bases: TGTGCCAGCAGTCCCCGGGGGGGGGAGCTGTTTTTT.

This clone was seen just once. The genes are TRBV29-1 and TRBJ1-5, with D possibly being TRBD1 (5 bases). The CDR3 extends over 12 amino acids. Trimming cost V 4 bases and J 4 bases, with 8 bases left between them. The V gene's germline CDR1 is SQVTM and CDR2 ANQGSEA. CDR3: CSVAGQNQPQHF. The DNA of the CDR3 is TGCAGCGTTGCAGGGCAGAATCAGCCCCAGCATTTT.

J is TRBJ1-2 and V is TRBV9; a possible D gene is TRBD1 (5 bases). Trimming removed 0 bases from V and 4 bases from J, with 10 bases in between. This CDR3 contains 14 residues. Germline CDR1 and CDR2: SGDLS and YYNGEE. DNA for the CDR3: TGTGCCAGCAGCGTAGGTGGGGGAGGCTATGGCTACACCTTC. It specifies CASSVGGGGYGYTF.

This chain joins TRBV4-1 and TRBJ2-1; maybe TRBD1 (5 bases). Germline-derived CDR1 and CDR2 are MGHRA and YSYEKL. Trimming removed 4 bases at V and 7 bases at J, with 8 bases between. The CDR3 is 12 amino acids. The CDR3 loop reads CASSLRVNEQFF. CDR3 nucleotides: TGCGCCAGCAGCCTCAGGGTAAATGAGCAGTTCTTC.

A few counts support this clone. This chain links TRBV6-5 with TRBJ2-5; D call uncertain. Between the trimmed V and J ends, which lost 6 bases and 9 bases, there was a span of 14 bases. Germline CDR1 is MNHEY and CDR2 is SVGAGI. The CDR3 totals 12 residues. The chain's CDR3 is CASSGSDRAQYF. The CDR3 coding sequence is TGTGCCAGCAGCGGTTCAGATCGGGCCCAGTACTTC.

The chain has TRBV5-6 and TRBJ1-1; D is unclear. The germline V gene encodes CDR1 SGHDT and CDR2 YYEEEE. V dropped 0 bases and J dropped 1 base, with 7 bases sitting between them. This CDR3 region has 14 residues. The chain's CDR3 is CASSLERGNTEAFF. The CDR3 nucleotides read TGTGCCAGCAGCTTGGAACGAGGGAACACTGAAGCTTTCTTT.

The J gene is TRBJ2-7, the V gene TRBV10-3; possibly TRBD2 for D (7 bases). V was clipped by 5 bases and J by 3 bases, with 14 bases between them. The CDR3 is 14 residues long. Per germline, CDR1 ENHRY and CDR2 SYGVKD. The DNA for the CDR3 is TGTGCCATCAGTACGCGGGGGCCTATCTACGAGCAGTACTTC. Its translation is CAISTRGPIYEQYF.

CDR3 protein: CAIGPWGSDGYTF. The CDR3 DNA reads as TGTGCCATCGGGCCTTGGGGCTCGGATGGCTACACCTTC. The J gene is TRBJ1-2, the V gene TRBV6-6; the D gene is possibly TRBD1 (5 bases). Trimming left V 10 bases short and J 6 bases short, with 18 bases between. In germline, CDR1 is MNHNY, CDR2 SVGAGI (reference sequence). The CDR3 extends over 13 amino acids.

The chain employs TRBV5-1 and TRBJ2-2; TRBD2 might be the D (5 bases). V was pared by 2 bases and J by 1 base, with 9 bases between. The CDR3 sequence is 15 residues long. The germline V gene has CDR1 SGHRS and CDR2 YFSETQ. CDR3 loop: CASSFGVLNTGELFF. The CDR3, as DNA: TGCGCCAGCAGCTTCGGGGTCCTGAACACCGGGGAGCTGTTTTTT.

V and J are TRBV4-2 and TRBJ2-1, with 11 bases aligning to TRBD2. V shed 0 bases, J shed 8 bases, and the junction held 9 bases outside the gene matches. The CDR3 covers 17 residues. Germline-derived CDR1 and CDR2 are LGHNA and YNFKEQ. The DNA of the CDR3 is TGTGCCAGCAGCCAAGATAATGGGACTAGCGGAAGCGATGAGCAGTTCTTC. Protein: CASSQDNGTSGSDEQFF.